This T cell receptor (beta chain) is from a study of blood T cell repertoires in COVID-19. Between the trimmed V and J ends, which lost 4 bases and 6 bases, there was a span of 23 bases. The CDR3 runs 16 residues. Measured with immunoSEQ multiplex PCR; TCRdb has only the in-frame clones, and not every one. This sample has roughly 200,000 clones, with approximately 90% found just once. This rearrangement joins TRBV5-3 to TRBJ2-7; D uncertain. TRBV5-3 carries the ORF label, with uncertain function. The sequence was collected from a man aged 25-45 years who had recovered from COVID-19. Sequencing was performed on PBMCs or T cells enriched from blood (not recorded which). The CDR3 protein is CARSQPNPILVFEQYF. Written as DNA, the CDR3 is TGTGCCAGAAGCCAACCAAACCCGATCCTAGTCTTCGAGCAGTACTTC.